These T cell receptor beta chains were read from a single sample in a study of shared clonotypes between healthy human individuals. The method was immunoSEQ multiplex PCR; TCRdb's version includes in-frame clones alone and lacks a portion of them. Found here are some 2.1 million clones, about 95% of them singletons; the top ten hold 0.9% to 1.4%. What was sequenced was naive CD8+ T cells sorted from blood. The receptors come from a man aged 18 to 29 in good health. The CDR3 runs from the conserved cysteine through the conserved F or W. A D gene is named only where the DNA matches it firmly. The size entry is marked missing in some rows and otherwise reads once, few, many or a size class.

CDR3 protein: CASSLIGSSYNEQFF; CDR3 DNA: TGTGCCAGCAGTTTAATCGGCAGCTCCTACAATGAGCAGTTCTTC; V gene: TRBV28; CDR3 length: 15; J gene: TRBJ2-1; clone size: NA; D gene: NA
CDR3 protein: CASSDSRVLNTEAFF; CDR3 DNA: TGTGCCAGCAGCGATAGTCGAGTGTTGAACACTGAAGCTTTCTTT; V gene: TRBV11-2; CDR3 length: 15; J gene: TRBJ1-1; clone size: NA; D gene: NA
CDR3 protein: CASSSQSYEQYF; CDR3 DNA: TGTGCCAGCAGTTCACAAAGCTACGAGCAGTACTTC; V gene: TRBV27; CDR3 length: 12; J gene: TRBJ2-7; clone size: NA; D gene: NA
CDR3 protein: CASSVDETGGSPLHF; CDR3 DNA: TGTGCCAGCAGCGTAGACGAGACAGGAGGTTCACCCCTCCACTTT; V gene: TRBV9; CDR3 length: 15; J gene: TRBJ1-6; clone size: NA; D gene: NA
CDR3 protein: CASSVGISGNTIYF; CDR3 DNA: TGTGCCAGCAGTGTAGGGATCTCTGGAAACACCATATATTTT; V gene: TRBV2; CDR3 length: 14; J gene: TRBJ1-3; clone size: NA; D gene: NA
CDR3 protein: CASIPHILSYNEQFF; CDR3 DNA: TGTGCCAGCATCCCACATATTCTCTCCTACAATGAGCAGTTCTTC; V gene: TRBV5-6; CDR3 length: 15; J gene: TRBJ2-1; clone size: NA; D gene: NA
CDR3 protein: CASSSSGTNEKLFF; CDR3 DNA: TGCGCCAGCAGCTCATCCGGGACAAATGAAAAACTGTTTTTT; V gene: TRBV5-1; CDR3 length: 14; J gene: TRBJ1-4; clone size: NA; D gene: NA
CDR3 protein: CASSQVAAGGNTIYF; CDR3 DNA: TGCGCCAGCAGCCAAGTTGCAGCGGGAGGAAACACCATATATTTT; V gene: TRBV4-1; CDR3 length: 15; J gene: TRBJ1-3; clone size: NA; D gene: NA
CDR3 protein: CASSSPRPVWSNYGYTF; CDR3 DNA: TGTGCCAGCAGTAGCCCCCGGCCAGTCTGGTCTAACTATGGCTACACCTTC; V gene: TRBV28; CDR3 length: 17; J gene: TRBJ1-2; clone size: NA; D gene: NA
CDR3 protein: CASSLSAGLNEQFF; CDR3 DNA: TGTGCCAGCAGTTTATCTGCAGGGCTCAATGAGCAGTTCTTC; V gene: TRBV27; CDR3 length: 14; J gene: TRBJ2-1; clone size: NA; D gene: NA
CDR3 protein: CASSQGQGINEQYF; CDR3 DNA: TGCGCCAGCAGCCAAGGACAGGGTATCAACGAGCAGTACTTC; V gene: TRBV4-3; CDR3 length: 14; J gene: TRBJ2-7; clone size: NA; D gene: TRBD1
CDR3 protein: CSVELRDPSGGTIYNEQFF; CDR3 DNA: TGCAGCGTTGAACTTCGGGACCCTAGCGGGGGGACTATCTACAATGAGCAGTTCTTC; V gene: TRBV29-1; CDR3 length: 19; J gene: TRBJ2-1; clone size: NA; D gene: TRBD2
CDR3 protein: CASSGRQYLGTDTQYF; CDR3 DNA: TGTGCCAGCAGCGGGAGACAGTACCTAGGGACAGATACGCAGTATTTT; V gene: TRBV2; CDR3 length: 16; J gene: TRBJ2-3; clone size: NA; D gene: NA
CDR3 protein: CASSSGQTNTEAFF; CDR3 DNA: TGTGCCAGCAGTTCGGGACAGACGAACACTGAAGCTTTCTTT; V gene: TRBV6-5; CDR3 length: 14; J gene: TRBJ1-1; clone size: NA; D gene: TRBD1
CDR3 protein: CASSQSTGGRYEQYF; CDR3 DNA: TGCGCCAGCAGCCAATCGACAGGGGGCAGGTACGAGCAGTACTTC; V gene: TRBV5-1; CDR3 length: 15; J gene: TRBJ2-7; clone size: NA; D gene: TRBD1
CDR3 protein: CASSYSQGAVLEQYF; CDR3 DNA: TGTGCCAGCAGCTATAGCCAGGGGGCCGTCCTCGAGCAGTACTTC; V gene: TRBV7-8; CDR3 length: 15; J gene: TRBJ2-7; clone size: once; D gene: TRBD1
CDR3 protein: CASSVGWGPSYEQYF; CDR3 DNA: TGTGCCAGCAGCGTAGGTTGGGGGCCCTCCTACGAGCAGTACTTC; V gene: TRBV9; CDR3 length: 15; J gene: TRBJ2-7; clone size: NA; D gene: NA
CDR3 protein: CASSSKSLRGGQGEKLFF; CDR3 DNA: TGTGCCAGCAGCTCGAAATCTCTCCGTGGGGGGCAGGGTGAAAAACTGTTTTTT; V gene: TRBV5-4; CDR3 length: 18; J gene: TRBJ1-4; clone size: NA; D gene: NA
CDR3 protein: CASSPGQVESYEQYF; CDR3 DNA: TGTGCCAGCAGCCCGGGACAGGTAGAGTCCTACGAGCAGTACTTC; V gene: TRBV6-5; CDR3 length: 15; J gene: TRBJ2-7; clone size: NA; D gene: TRBD1
CDR3 protein: CASGPTSGSYEQYF; CDR3 DNA: TGTGCCAGCGGACCCACTAGCGGGAGTTACGAGCAGTACTTC; V gene: TRBV9; CDR3 length: 14; J gene: TRBJ2-7; clone size: NA; D gene: TRBD2
CDR3 protein: CASSIGNAGATEQYF; CDR3 DNA: TGTGCCAGTAGTATAGGGAATGCGGGGGCTACCGAGCAGTACTTC; V gene: TRBV19; CDR3 length: 15; J gene: TRBJ2-7; clone size: NA; D gene: NA
CDR3 protein: CASSPTTTGELFF; CDR3 DNA: TGTGCCAGCAGCCCGACTACGACCGGGGAGCTGTTTTTT; V gene: TRBV9; CDR3 length: 13; J gene: TRBJ2-2; clone size: NA; D gene: NA
CDR3 protein: CASSREEDYILETTHHLF; CDR3 DNA: TGTGCTAGCAGCCGAGAGGAGGACTATATTCTGGAAACAACACACCACCTTTTT; V gene: TRBV7-7; CDR3 length: 18; J gene: TRBJ1-3; clone size: NA; D gene: NA
CDR3 protein: CASSLGRGEQFF; CDR3 DNA: TGTGCCAGCAGCTTAGGCCGCGGGGAGCAGTTCTTC; V gene: TRBV13; CDR3 length: 12; J gene: TRBJ2-1; clone size: NA; D gene: NA
CDR3 protein: CASSVHGGDNEQFF; CDR3 DNA: TGTGCCAGCAGCGTACACGGAGGGGACAATGAGCAGTTCTTC; V gene: TRBV9; CDR3 length: 14; J gene: TRBJ2-1; clone size: NA; D gene: NA
CDR3 protein: CASGFLAGYLSGANVLTF; CDR3 DNA: TGTGCTAGTGGTTTCTTGGCAGGGTATTTGTCTGGGGCCAACGTCCTGACTTTC; V gene: TRBV12-5; CDR3 length: 18; J gene: TRBJ2-6; clone size: NA; D gene: NA
CDR3 protein: CSAGYSDGYTF; CDR3 DNA: TGCAGTGCTGGCTACAGCGATGGCTACACCTTC; V gene: TRBV20-1; CDR3 length: 11; J gene: TRBJ1-2; clone size: NA; D gene: NA
CDR3 protein: CASSEDGQSIHYGYTF; CDR3 DNA: TGTGCCAGCAGTGAGGACGGACAGAGTATCCACTATGGCTACACCTTC; V gene: TRBV2; CDR3 length: 16; J gene: TRBJ1-2; clone size: NA; D gene: NA
CDR3 protein: CASSFQGSYGYTF; CDR3 DNA: TGTGCCAGCAGTTTCCAGGGCTCCTATGGCTACACCTTC; V gene: TRBV27; CDR3 length: 13; J gene: TRBJ1-2; clone size: NA; D gene: NA
CDR3 protein: CASSLGLGGYEQYF; CDR3 DNA: TGCGCCAGCAGCCTCGGACTAGGTGGATACGAGCAGTACTTC; V gene: TRBV4-3; CDR3 length: 14; J gene: TRBJ2-7; clone size: NA; D gene: TRBD2
CDR3 protein: CASSYLLSYNEQFF; CDR3 DNA: TGTGCCAGCAGTTACCTCCTCTCCTACAATGAGCAGTTCTTC; V gene: TRBV6-5; CDR3 length: 14; J gene: TRBJ2-1; clone size: NA; D gene: NA
CDR3 protein: CASSEHRLAGPSYEQYF; CDR3 DNA: TGTGCCAGCAGTGAACATAGGCTAGCGGGGCCCTCCTACGAGCAGTACTTC; V gene: TRBV6-1; CDR3 length: 17; J gene: TRBJ2-7; clone size: NA; D gene: TRBD2
CDR3 protein: CASRLAGRYNEQFF; CDR3 DNA: TGTGCCAGCAGACTAGCGGGTCGATACAATGAGCAGTTCTTC; V gene: TRBV7-2; CDR3 length: 14; J gene: TRBJ2-1; clone size: NA; D gene: TRBD2
CDR3 protein: CASSEVGPLASEQYF; CDR3 DNA: TGTGCCAGCAGTGAAGTCGGTCCTTTAGCCTCCGAGCAGTACTTC; V gene: TRBV25-1; CDR3 length: 15; J gene: TRBJ2-7; clone size: once; D gene: NA
CDR3 protein: CASSSLQGPHYNEQFF; CDR3 DNA: TGTGCCAGCAGCTCCCTACAGGGGCCCCATTACAATGAGCAGTTCTTC; V gene: TRBV7-9; CDR3 length: 16; J gene: TRBJ2-1; clone size: NA; D gene: TRBD1
CDR3 protein: CASRRDSYEKLFF; CDR3 DNA: TGTGCCAGCAGGAGGGACAGCTATGAAAAACTGTTTTTT; V gene: TRBV28; CDR3 length: 13; J gene: TRBJ1-4; clone size: once; D gene: TRBD1
CDR3 protein: CARRAGKQSGANVLTF; CDR3 DNA: TGTGCCAGACGAGCAGGGAAGCAGTCTGGGGCCAACGTCCTGACTTTC; V gene: TRBV19; CDR3 length: 16; J gene: TRBJ2-6; clone size: NA; D gene: NA
CDR3 protein: CASSNDTYSYNEQFF; CDR3 DNA: TGTGCCAGTAGTAATGACACCTACTCCTACAATGAGCAGTTCTTC; V gene: TRBV19; CDR3 length: 15; J gene: TRBJ2-1; clone size: NA; D gene: NA
CDR3 protein: CASSSSSGDNTGELFF; CDR3 DNA: TGTGCCAGCAGCTCATCTAGCGGGGATAACACCGGGGAGCTGTTTTTT; V gene: TRBV13; CDR3 length: 16; J gene: TRBJ2-2; clone size: NA; D gene: TRBD2
CDR3 protein: CASTFLQGQAGGPAYEQYF; CDR3 DNA: TGCGCCAGCACCTTCCTTCAGGGACAGGCGGGCGGGCCAGCCTACGAGCAGTACTTC; V gene: TRBV4-1; CDR3 length: 19; J gene: TRBJ2-7; clone size: once; D gene: TRBD1
CDR3 protein: CASSEGQGNYGYTF; CDR3 DNA: TGTGCCAGCAGTGAGGGACAGGGCAACTATGGCTACACCTTC; V gene: TRBV6-5; CDR3 length: 14; J gene: TRBJ1-2; clone size: NA; D gene: TRBD1
CDR3 protein: CASSSSDGSYEQYF; CDR3 DNA: TGTGCCAGCAGCTCATCTGACGGATCCTACGAGCAGTACTTC; V gene: TRBV7-9; CDR3 length: 14; J gene: TRBJ2-7; clone size: once; D gene: NA
CDR3 protein: CASSGGLANTGELFF; CDR3 DNA: TGCGCCAGCAGTGGGGGACTGGCGAACACCGGGGAGCTGTTTTTT; V gene: TRBV10-2; CDR3 length: 15; J gene: TRBJ2-2; clone size: NA; D gene: NA
CDR3 protein: CASSFRGGDSYEQYF; CDR3 DNA: TGCGCCAGCAGCTTTAGGGGTGGGGACTCCTACGAGCAGTACTTC; V gene: TRBV5-1; CDR3 length: 15; J gene: TRBJ2-7; clone size: once; D gene: NA
CDR3 protein: CASSVEAGGTDTQYF; CDR3 DNA: TGTGCCAGCAGCGTAGAGGCGGGTGGGACAGATACGCAGTATTTT; V gene: TRBV9; CDR3 length: 15; J gene: TRBJ2-3; clone size: NA; D gene: NA
CDR3 protein: CASSLPQREGGNEQFF; CDR3 DNA: TGTGCCAGCAGCCTACCCCAGCGGGAGGGCGGGAATGAGCAGTTCTTC; V gene: TRBV7-9; CDR3 length: 16; J gene: TRBJ2-1; clone size: NA; D gene: TRBD2
CDR3 protein: CASSQGLASSYEQYF; CDR3 DNA: TGCGCCAGCAGTCAAGGCCTAGCGTCCTCCTACGAGCAGTACTTC; V gene: TRBV4-3; CDR3 length: 15; J gene: TRBJ2-7; clone size: NA; D gene: NA
CDR3 protein: CASSLQRGAPDTQYF; CDR3 DNA: TGTGCCAGCAGTTTACAGCGGGGGGCCCCAGATACGCAGTATTTT; V gene: TRBV27; CDR3 length: 15; J gene: TRBJ2-3; clone size: NA; D gene: TRBD2
CDR3 protein: CASSLNEGQGFSPSGYTF; CDR3 DNA: TGTGCCAGCAGCTTAAATGAGGGACAGGGGTTCTCCCCTTCGGGCTACACCTTC; V gene: TRBV13; CDR3 length: 18; J gene: TRBJ1-2; clone size: once; D gene: TRBD1
CDR3 protein: CASSPGDSSYNEQFF; CDR3 DNA: TGTGCCAGCAGCCCAGGGGACAGTTCTTACAATGAGCAGTTCTTC; V gene: TRBV7-9; CDR3 length: 15; J gene: TRBJ2-1; clone size: once; D gene: TRBD1
CDR3 protein: CASSLPGLGTDTQYF; CDR3 DNA: TGTGCCAGCAGCTTGCCGGGACTGGGCACAGATACGCAGTATTTT; V gene: TRBV7-8; CDR3 length: 15; J gene: TRBJ2-3; clone size: NA; D gene: NA
CDR3 protein: CSVEDWANTEAFF; CDR3 DNA: TGCAGCGTTGAAGATTGGGCGAACACTGAAGCTTTCTTT; V gene: TRBV29-1; CDR3 length: 13; J gene: TRBJ1-1; clone size: once; D gene: NA
CDR3 protein: CASSESGGATNEKLFF; CDR3 DNA: TGTGCCAGCAGTGAAAGCGGGGGGGCAACTAATGAAAAACTGTTTTTT; V gene: TRBV2; CDR3 length: 16; J gene: TRBJ1-4; clone size: NA; D gene: NA
CDR3 protein: CASSSAGTAYYEQYF; CDR3 DNA: TGTGCCAGCTCATCAGCCGGGACAGCTTACTACGAGCAGTACTTC; V gene: TRBV18; CDR3 length: 15; J gene: TRBJ2-7; clone size: NA; D gene: TRBD1
CDR3 protein: CAISEVDLWTGEQYF; CDR3 DNA: TGTGCCATCAGTGAGGTAGACCTATGGACGGGGGAGCAGTACTTC; V gene: TRBV10-3; CDR3 length: 15; J gene: TRBJ2-5; clone size: NA; D gene: NA